These 5 T cell receptor beta chains came from one sample sequenced in a study of technical replicates of blood from several donors. Some clones are missing from TCRdb's copy, which holds only in-frame ones; the method was immunoSEQ multiplex PCR. The sample lists about 14,000 clones, approximately 80% seen once, with approximately 12% in the top ten. Sequenced material: PBMCs. These receptors all stem from a human donor in good health.

The chain carries TRBV28 and TRBJ1-2; D perhaps matches TRBD1 (6 bases). Germline V lookup: CDR1 MDHEN, CDR2 SYDVKM. The CDR3 has 13 amino acids. V was clipped by 3 bases and J by 7 bases, with 12 bases between them. The CDR3 sequence is CASSFQAGAGYTF. The CDR3 bases are TGTGCCAGCAGTTTCCAGGCGGGGGCTGGCTACACCTTC.

This chain connects TRBV5-1 to TRBJ1-1, with a weak D call TRBD1 (5 bases). CDR3 size: 15 residues. The germline gives CDR1 SGHRS, CDR2 YFSETQ. Deletions cut 4 bases from V and 5 bases from J, with 18 bases between. The CDR3 spells CASSLMRTGGTEAFF. The CDR3 DNA reads as TGCGCCAGCAGCCTCATGAGGACCGGGGGGACTGAAGCTTTCTTT.

There are a few counts of this clone. The J gene is TRBJ1-1, the V gene TRBV7-9; tentatively, D is TRBD1 (5 bases). Looked up from germline, CDR1 is SEHNR and CDR2 is FQNEAQ (reference sequence). The CDR3 has 16 residues. The V gene lost 0 bases and the J gene lost 6 bases, with 17 bases spanning the gap. The CDR3 DNA reads TGTGCCAGCAGCTTAGCGCTAACAACGCCGGGGGCTGAAGCTTTCTTT. This gives the protein CASSLALTTPGAEAFF.

The V gene is TRBV25-1, the J gene TRBJ2-3; 7 bases match TRBD1. V lost 1 base, J lost 5 bases, and 6 bases stayed unmatched. Germline CDR1 reads MGHDK; CDR2 reads SYGVNS. CDR3 size: 15 residues. The CDR3 is CASSELRGRGDTQYF. For the CDR3, the DNA is TGTGCCAGCAGTGAATTGAGGGGGCGCGGAGATACGCAGTATTTT.

The V gene is TRBV4-1, the J gene TRBJ2-5, with TRBD2 identical over 10 bases. Looked up from germline, CDR1 is MGHRA and CDR2 is YSYEKL. This CDR3 is built from 14 residues. V dropped 4 bases and J dropped 3; count of bases not matched to a gene: 2. Written as DNA, the CDR3 is TGCGCCAGCAGCCGTCTAGCGGGAGAAGAGACCCAGTACTTC. This gives the protein CASSRLAGEETQYF.